This T cell receptor beta chain comes out of a study of CD8 T cells in Susac syndrome. Random hexamers served to reverse transcribe roughly 0.5 to 1 ug RNA. TCRdb re-analysed the immunoSEQ multiplex PCR reads in MiXCR, keeping a single row per CDR3 protein. Seen here are some 150,000 distinct CDR3 sequences, around 94% observed once, and the top ten hold over 0.07%. This clonotype was detected once. The ends were cut back, 3 bases at V and 5 bases at J, with 22 bases in the middle. The CDR3 totals 16 residues. Germline assignment: CDR1 DFQATT and CDR2 SNEGSKA (reference sequence). Sequencing was done on a sample of CD4+ T cells from PBMCs. The chain has TRBV20-1 and TRBJ2-5, with a tentative D call TRBD1 (6 bases). This clonotype originated in a human donor in good health. The CDR3 loop is CSARGKKTGQVETQYF. The CDR3 DNA follows: TGCAGTGCTAGGGGGAAGAAGACAGGCCAGGTGGAGACCCAGTACTTC.